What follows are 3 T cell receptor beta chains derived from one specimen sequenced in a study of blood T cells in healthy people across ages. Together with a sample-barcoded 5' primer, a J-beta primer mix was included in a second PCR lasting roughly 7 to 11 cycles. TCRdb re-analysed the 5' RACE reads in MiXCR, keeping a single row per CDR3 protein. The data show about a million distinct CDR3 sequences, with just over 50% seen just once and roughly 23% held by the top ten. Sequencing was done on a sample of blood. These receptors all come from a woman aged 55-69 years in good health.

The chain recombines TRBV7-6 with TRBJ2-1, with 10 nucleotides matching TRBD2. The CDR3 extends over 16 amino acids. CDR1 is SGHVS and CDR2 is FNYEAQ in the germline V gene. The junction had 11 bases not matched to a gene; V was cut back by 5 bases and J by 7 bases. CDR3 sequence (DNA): TGTGCCAGCAGCCCGGCGAGCGGGAGGGCCCTTAATGAGCAGTTCTTC. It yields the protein CASSPASGRALNEQFF. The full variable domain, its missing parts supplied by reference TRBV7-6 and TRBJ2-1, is GAGVSQSPRYKVTKRGQDVALRCDPISGHVSLYWYRQALGQGPEFLTYFNYEAQQDKSGLPNDRFSAERPEGSISTLTIQRTEQRDSAMYRCASSPASGRALNEQFFGPGTRLTVL.

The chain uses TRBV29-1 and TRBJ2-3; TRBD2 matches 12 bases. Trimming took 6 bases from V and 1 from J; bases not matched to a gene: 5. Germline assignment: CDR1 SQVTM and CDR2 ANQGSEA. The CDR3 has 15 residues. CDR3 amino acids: CSVRTSGMGTDTQYF. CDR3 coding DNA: TGCAGCGTGAGGACTAGCGGGATGGGCACAGATACGCAGTATTTT.

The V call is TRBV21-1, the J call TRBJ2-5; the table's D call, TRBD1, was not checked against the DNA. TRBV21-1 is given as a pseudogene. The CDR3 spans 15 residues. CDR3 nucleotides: TGTGCCAGCAGCAATCCCGGGACAGGGTATAATGAGCAGTACTTC. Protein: CASSNPGTGYNEQYF.